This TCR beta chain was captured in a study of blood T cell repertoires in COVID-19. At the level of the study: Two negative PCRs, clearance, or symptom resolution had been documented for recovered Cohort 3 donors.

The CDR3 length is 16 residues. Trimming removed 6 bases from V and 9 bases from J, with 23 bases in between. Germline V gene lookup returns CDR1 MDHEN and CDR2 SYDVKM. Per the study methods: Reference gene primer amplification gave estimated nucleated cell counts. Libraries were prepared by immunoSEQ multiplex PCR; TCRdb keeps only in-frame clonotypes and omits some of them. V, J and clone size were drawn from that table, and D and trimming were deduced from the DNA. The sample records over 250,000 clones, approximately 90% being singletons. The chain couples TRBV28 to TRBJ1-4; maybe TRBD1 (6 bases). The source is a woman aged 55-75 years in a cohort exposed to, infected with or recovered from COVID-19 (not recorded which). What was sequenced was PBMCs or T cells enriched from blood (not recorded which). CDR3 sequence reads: CASRPLRRGAPKKLFF. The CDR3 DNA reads TGTGCCAGCAGACCCTTGCGGCGGGGGGCGCCCAAAAAACTGTTTTTT.